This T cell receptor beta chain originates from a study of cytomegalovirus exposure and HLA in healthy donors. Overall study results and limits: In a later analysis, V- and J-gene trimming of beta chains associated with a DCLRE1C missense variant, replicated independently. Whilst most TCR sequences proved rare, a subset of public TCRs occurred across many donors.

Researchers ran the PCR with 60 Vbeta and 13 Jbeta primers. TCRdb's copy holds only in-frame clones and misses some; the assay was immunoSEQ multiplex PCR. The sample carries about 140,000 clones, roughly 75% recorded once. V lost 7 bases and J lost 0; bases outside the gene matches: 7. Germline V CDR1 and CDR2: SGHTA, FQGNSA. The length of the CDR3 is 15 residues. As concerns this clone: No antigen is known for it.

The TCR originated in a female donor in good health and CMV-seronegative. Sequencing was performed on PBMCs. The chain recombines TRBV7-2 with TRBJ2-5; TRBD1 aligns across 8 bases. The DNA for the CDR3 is TGTGCCAGCACTCCTCAGGGGGCTTACCAAGAGACCCAGTACTTC. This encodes CASTPQGAYQETQYF.